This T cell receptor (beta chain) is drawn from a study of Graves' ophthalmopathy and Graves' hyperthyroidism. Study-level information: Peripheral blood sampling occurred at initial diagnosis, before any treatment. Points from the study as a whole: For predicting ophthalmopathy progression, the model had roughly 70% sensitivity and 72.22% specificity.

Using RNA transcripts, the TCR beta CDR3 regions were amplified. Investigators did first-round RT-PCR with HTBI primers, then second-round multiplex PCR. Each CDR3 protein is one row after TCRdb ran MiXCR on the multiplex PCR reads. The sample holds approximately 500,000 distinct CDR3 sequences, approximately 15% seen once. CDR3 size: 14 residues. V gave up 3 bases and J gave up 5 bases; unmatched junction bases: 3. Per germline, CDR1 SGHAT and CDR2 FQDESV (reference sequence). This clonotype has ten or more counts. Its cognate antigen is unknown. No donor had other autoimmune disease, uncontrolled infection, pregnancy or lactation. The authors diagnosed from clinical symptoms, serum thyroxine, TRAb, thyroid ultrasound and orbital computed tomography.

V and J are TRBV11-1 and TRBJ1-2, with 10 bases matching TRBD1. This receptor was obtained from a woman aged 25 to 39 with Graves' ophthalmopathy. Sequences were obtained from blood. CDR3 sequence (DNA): TGTGCCAGCAGCTTGGACAGGGGGATGTATGGCTACACCTTC. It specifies CASSLDRGMYGYTF.